The 7 T cell receptor beta chains below were found in one sample sequenced in a study of T cells in Graves' hyperthyroidism and ophthalmopathy. Researchers amplified the TCR beta CDR3 regions from RNA transcripts. First-round RT-PCR with HTBI primers amplified the TCR CDR3 region. MiXCR was run by TCRdb on the multiplex PCR reads, yielding one entry per CDR3 protein. The sample consists of hundreds of thousands of distinct CDR3 sequences, over 11% of them appearing once. Sequencing was carried out using blood. These receptor sequences come from a man aged 45-65 years with Graves' ophthalmopathy.

This clonotype was recorded at least ten times. V gene TRBV27 combines with J gene TRBJ2-7; 8 positions match TRBD1. The V gene end was trimmed by 5 bases and the J gene end by 5 bases; junction bases not matched to a gene: 5. CDR3 length equals 13 residues. The germline CDR1 and CDR2 sequences are MNHEY and SMNVEV (reference sequence). The CDR3, as DNA: TGTGCCAGCAGTGGACAGGGAATGAACGAGCAGTACTTC. Its protein product is CASSGQGMNEQYF.

In this sample, this clonotype turned up many times. The chain employs TRBV3-1 and TRBJ2-5; 10 positions match TRBD2. The CDR3 loop spans 15 amino acids. V dropped 0 bases and J dropped 5; count of bases not matched to a gene: 3. Germline loops: CDR1 LGHDT, CDR2 YNNKEL (reference sequence). The CDR3, as DNA: TGTGCCAGCAGCCAAGAGCCTAGCGGGAGTGAGACCCAGTACTTC. Amino acids: CASSQEPSGSETQYF.

This clonotype has a count of ten or more. The rearrangement joins TRBV7-9 to TRBJ2-5, with no clear D. CDR3 length equals 11 residues. V was pared by 5 bases and J by 7 bases, with 8 bases between. CDR1 is SEHNR, CDR2 FQNEAQ, per germline (reference sequence). The DNA for the CDR3 is TGTGCCAGCAGCACCGCCGGGACCCAGTACTTC. Protein sequence: CASSTAGTQYF.

This clonotype appeared a few times. V and J are TRBV5-6 and TRBJ2-7; 10 bases match TRBD2. There are 16 residues in the CDR3. The germline CDR1 and CDR2 sequences are SGHDT and YYEEEE. V was pared by 2 bases and J by 3 bases, with 8 bases of the junction left unmatched. The CDR3 sequence: CASSLGLAGGDYEQYF. In DNA form, the CDR3 reads TGTGCCAGCAGCTTAGGGTTAGCGGGAGGCGACTACGAGCAGTACTTC.

This clonotype has ten or more counts. The chain uses TRBV12-3 or TRBV12-4 and TRBJ2-7; D may correspond to TRBD1 or TRBD2 (5 bases each). V lost 8 bases and J 0 bases, leaving 11 bases between the germline ends. The CDR3 spans 13 residues. The DNA of the CDR3 is TGTGCCAGCGGGACGGCTAGCTCCTACGAGCAGTACTTC. It yields the protein CASGTASSYEQYF.

This clonotype showed up just a few times. V gene TRBV6-5 combines with J gene TRBJ2-3; possible D gene TRBD2, 5 bases. Trimming shortened V by 2 bases and J by 2 bases, and 14 bases separated the two germline ends. The CDR3 has 16 amino acids. The germline gives CDR1 MNHEY, CDR2 SVGAGI. CDR3 sequence (DNA): TGTGCCAGCAGTTACAATCCACAGCGGCCCACAGATACGCAGTATTTT. Translated, it gives CASSYNPQRPTDTQYF.

This clonotype was counted at least ten times. J is TRBJ2-3 and V is TRBV5-1; D perhaps matches TRBD2 (5 bases). The V gene lost 3 bases and the J gene lost 3 bases, with 8 bases spanning the gap. CDR1 and CDR2 from the germline V gene are SGHRS and YFSETQ. The CDR3 sequence is 13 residues long. The CDR3 region has the DNA TGCGCCAGCAGCTCTCCGGGAACAGATACGCAGTATTTT. Protein: CASSSPGTDTQYF.